This T cell receptor (beta chain) originates from a study of T cells in Graves' hyperthyroidism and ophthalmopathy. Many counts were recorded for this clonotype. RNA transcripts were the template for amplifying TCR beta CDR3 regions. The HTBI primer set drove a first-round RT-PCR of the TCR CDR3. TCRdb reprocessed the multiplex PCR reads with MiXCR, giving one entry per CDR3 protein. The data contain hundreds of thousands of distinct CDR3 sequences, approximately 40% of them seen just once; the ten biggest clones take up 31%. This TCR derives from a woman aged 40 to 49 with Graves' hyperthyroidism. The sequenced sample was blood.

The CDR3 coding sequence is TGTGCCAGCAGTACCCAGGGCAGGCCAGGCGAAGCTTTCTTT. This encodes CASSTQGRPGEAFF. The chain joins TRBV6-5 to TRBJ1-1; D perhaps matches TRBD1 (5 bases). The CDR3 loop spans 14 amino acids. V was cut by 5 bases and J by 8 bases, with 18 bases left in between. Germline V CDR1 and CDR2: MNHEY, SVGAGI.